These 20 T cell receptor beta chains came from one sample sequenced in a study of cytomegalovirus exposure and HLA in healthy donors. PCR was performed using 60 Vbeta and 13 Jbeta primers. Repertoires were generated with immunoSEQ multiplex PCR, while TCRdb's copy carries only in-frame clones and drops some. Of about 120,000 clones listed, around 79% are singletons. The material sequenced was PBMCs. The receptors stem from a woman aged 18-30 years in good health and CMV-seronegative.

The chain couples TRBV2 to TRBJ2-2; TRBD1 matches 7 bases. In germline, CDR1 is SNHLY, CDR2 FYNNEI. The CDR3 spans 15 residues. With 3 bases clipped from V and 4 bases from J, the junction kept 5 bases outside the gene matches. CDR3: CASSEVPGGTGELFF. Here the CDR3 DNA reads TGTGCCAGCAGTGAGGTCCCAGGGGGCACCGGGGAGCTGTTTTTT.

The chain links TRBV27 to TRBJ1-2, with no clear D. CDR1 MNHEY and CDR2 SMNVEV come from the germline V gene (reference sequence). This CDR3 has 13 amino acids. V was clipped by 6 bases and J by 4 bases, with 12 bases between them. CDR3 sequence reads: CASSLRSGYGYTF. DNA for the CDR3: TGTGCCAGCAGCCTCCGGTCAGGCTATGGCTACACCTTC.

The chain is built from TRBV9 and TRBJ2-2; D may be TRBD2 (6 bases). With 4 bases removed from V and 8 bases from J, the gap between germline ends came to 15 bases. This CDR3 has 14 amino acids. Germline CDR1 is SGDLS and CDR2 is YYNGEE. The DNA for the CDR3 is TGTGCCAGCAGCCCTCCGGGAGTCTCGGGGGAGCTGTTTTTT. The encoded protein is CASSPPGVSGELFF.

The chain employs TRBV5-1 and TRBJ2-1; TRBD2 matches 13 bases. The CDR3 runs 15 residues. In germline, CDR1 is SGHRS, CDR2 YFSETQ. V lost 4 bases, J lost 5 bases, and 3 bases stayed unmatched. Here the CDR3 reads CASSPGLAGDNEQFF. In DNA, the CDR3 is TGCGCCAGCAGCCCCGGACTAGCGGGAGACAATGAGCAGTTCTTC.

The rearrangement uses TRBV7-3 and TRBJ1-1; D remains unclear. Germline V gene lookup returns CDR1 SGHTA and CDR2 FQGTGA. This CDR3 has 14 residues. The V end was cut by 5 bases, the J end by 5 bases, with 15 bases between. CDR3 in amino acids: CASSPNGGNTEAFF. The CDR3 DNA reads as TGTGCCAGCAGCCCCAATGGAGGAAATACTGAAGCTTTCTTT.

The V gene is TRBV5-1, the J gene TRBJ2-1; unclear D gene. The CDR3 spans 13 residues. Germline CDR1 and CDR2: SGHRS and YFSETQ. The V and J ends lost 2 bases and 3 bases respectively, with 6 bases between them. The CDR3 DNA reads as TGCGCCAGCAGCTTCCAGGACTACAATGAGCAGTTCTTC. Encoded protein: CASSFQDYNEQFF. Full variable domain (outside the CDR3, taken from reference TRBV5-1 and TRBJ2-1): KAGVTQTPRYLIKTRGQQVTLSCSPISGHRSVSWYQQTPGQGLQFLFEYFSETQRNKGNFPGRFSGRQFSNSRSEMNVSTLELGDSALYLCASSFQDYNEQFFGPGTRLTVL.

The chain carries TRBV9 and TRBJ2-3, with D possibly being TRBD2 (5 bases). Germline V lookup: CDR1 SGDLS, CDR2 YYNGEE. The germline V and J ends were trimmed by 3 bases and 4 bases, with 12 bases remaining between them. This CDR3 contains 14 residues. CDR3 residues: CASSASTRADTQYF. CDR3 sequence (DNA): TGTGCCAGCAGCGCCTCAACTAGGGCAGATACGCAGTATTTT.

The gene calls are TRBV5-5 and TRBJ2-1, with a possible D match to TRBD1 (5 bases). Trimming cost V 1 base and J 5 bases, with 13 bases left between them. This CDR3 is built from 15 residues. The germline V gene has CDR1 SGHKS and CDR2 YYEKEE (reference sequence). CDR3 residues: CASSLLVRVDNEQFF. The CDR3 nucleotides are TGTGCCAGCAGCTTGCTAGTCAGGGTGGACAATGAGCAGTTCTTC.

This chain joins TRBV14 and TRBJ2-7; the match to TRBD2 covers 11 bases. The trim removed 4 bases at V and 2 bases at J, leaving 7 bases unmatched. The CDR3 runs to 16 residues. Germline V CDR1 and CDR2: SGHDN, FVKESK. Here the CDR3 reads CASSRAGTSGPYEQYF. The CDR3, as DNA: TGTGCCAGCAGCCGAGCCGGGACTAGCGGACCCTACGAGCAGTACTTC.

The rearrangement links TRBV27 to TRBJ2-2; D is possibly TRBD2 (5 bases). V lost 3 bases, J lost 7 bases, and 9 bases lay in between. Germline CDR1 and CDR2: MNHEY and SMNVEV (reference sequence). CDR3 size: 13 residues. In DNA, the CDR3 is TGTGCCAGCAGTTTCGAGGGTTACGGGGAGCTGTTTTTT. Translating gives CASSFEGYGELFF.

The chain has TRBV6-6 and TRBJ1-1, with D tentatively TRBD1 (5 bases). V lost 7 bases to trimming and J lost 3 bases, with 18 bases between them. This CDR3 has 15 amino acids. Germline V gives CDR1 MNHNY, CDR2 SVGAGI (reference sequence). DNA for the CDR3: TGTGCCAGCACCATCTCCCAGGGTTATCACACTGAAGCTTTCTTT. Protein sequence: CASTISQGYHTEAFF.

This clone showed up just a few times. The gene calls are TRBV6-5 and TRBJ2-7, with 9 positions matching TRBD2. The CDR3 sequence is 13 residues long. CDR1 MNHEY and CDR2 SVGAGI come from the germline V gene. Trimming took 1 base from V and 12 from J; bases not matched to a gene: 7. The CDR3 here is CASSYFGGRARYF. CDR3 nucleotides: TGTGCCAGCAGTTACTTCGGCGGGAGGGCCCGGTACTTC.

This clone has just a few counts. The genes are TRBV23-1 and TRBJ1-2, with 7 bases aligning to TRBD1. TRBV23-1 qualifies as an ORF whose function is uncertain. V lost 8 bases, J lost 2 bases, and 5 bases stayed unmatched. CDR3 length equals 13 residues. The CDR3 loop is CASDGTVNYGYTF. DNA for the CDR3: TGCGCCAGCGATGGGACAGTGAACTATGGCTACACCTTC.

The chain joins TRBV25-1 to TRBJ1-5; 7 bases map to TRBD1. The CDR3 sequence is 17 residues long. Germline lookup yields CDR1 MGHDK and CDR2 SYGVNS. V was clipped by 2 bases and J by 2 bases; unmatched bases: 9. The CDR3 nucleotides are TGTGCCAGCAGTGAAGATAGGGGACAGATCGGCAATCAGCCCCAGCATTTT. This sequence encodes CASSEDRGQIGNQPQHF.

The table lists this clone with a few counts. The CDR3 spells CAISESETYYEQYF. DNA for the CDR3: TGTGCCATCAGTGAGTCAGAAACCTACTACGAGCAGTACTTC. The chain uses TRBV10-3 and TRBJ2-7; no clear D. The CDR3 runs to 14 residues. Germline CDR1 is ENHRY and CDR2 is SYGVKD. Trimming shortened V by 0 bases and J by 3 bases, and 9 bases separated the two germline ends.

The V gene is TRBV7-3, the J gene TRBJ2-2; 7 bases map to TRBD1. CDR1 is SGHTA, CDR2 FQGTGA, per germline. The CDR3 loop spans 15 amino acids. V was pared by 5 bases and J by 3 bases, with 6 bases of the junction left unmatched. As DNA, the CDR3 is TGTGCCAGCAGCGCGACAGGGATAGACACCGGGGAGCTGTTTTTT. It is translated as CASSATGIDTGELFF.

The chain uses TRBV29-1 and TRBJ1-2, with a tentative D call TRBD1 (6 bases). CDR1 and CDR2 from the germline V gene are SQVTM and ANQGSEA. The V gene lost 4 bases and the J gene lost 5 bases, with 14 bases spanning the gap. This CDR3 has 13 residues. In DNA form, the CDR3 reads TGCAGCGTTGGGGTGGACAGTCGTTATGGCTACACCTTC. This gives the protein CSVGVDSRYGYTF.

A few counts support this clone. The rearrangement links TRBV6-6 to TRBJ1-2; D is unclear. The germline V gene encodes CDR1 MNHNY and CDR2 SVGAGI (reference sequence). Trimming removed 2 bases from V and 4 bases from J, with 8 bases in between. The CDR3 consists of 13 residues. The CDR3 nucleotides are TGTGCCAGCAGTTACGAGGGAACCTATGGCTACACCTTC. Translating it yields CASSYEGTYGYTF.

The rearrangement links TRBV5-1 to TRBJ1-1; the D is unclear. Germline V gives CDR1 SGHRS, CDR2 YFSETQ. The CDR3 totals 14 residues. The V end was cut by 0 bases, the J end by 1 base, with 7 bases between. DNA of the CDR3: TGCGCCAGCAGCTTGGGGACTGAGAACACTGAAGCTTTCTTT. It specifies CASSLGTENTEAFF.

The V gene is TRBV7-2, the J gene TRBJ2-3; D is unclear. CDR3 length: 13 amino acids. Germline V gives CDR1 SGHTA, CDR2 FQGNSA. Trimming cost V 1 base and J 2 bases, with 4 bases left between them. The CDR3 here is CASSLDFTDTQYF. CDR3 nucleotide sequence: TGTGCCAGCAGCTTAGACTTCACAGATACGCAGTATTTT.